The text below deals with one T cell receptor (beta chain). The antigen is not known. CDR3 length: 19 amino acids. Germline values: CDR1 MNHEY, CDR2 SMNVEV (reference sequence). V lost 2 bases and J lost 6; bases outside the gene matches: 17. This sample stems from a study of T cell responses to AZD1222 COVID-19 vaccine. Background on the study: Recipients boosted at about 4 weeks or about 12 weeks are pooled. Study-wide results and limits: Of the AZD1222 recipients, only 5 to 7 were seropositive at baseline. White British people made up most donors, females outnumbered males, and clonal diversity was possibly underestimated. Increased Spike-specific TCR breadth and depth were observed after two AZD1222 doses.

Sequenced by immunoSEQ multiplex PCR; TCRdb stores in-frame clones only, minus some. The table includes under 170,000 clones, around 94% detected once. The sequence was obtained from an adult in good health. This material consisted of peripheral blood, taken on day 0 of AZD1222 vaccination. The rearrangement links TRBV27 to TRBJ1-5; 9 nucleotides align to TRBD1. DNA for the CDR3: TGTGCCAGCAGTTTAGCGGCCGGGACAGGGAGGTCGTTTGGTCAGCCCCAGCATTTT. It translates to CASSLAAGTGRSFGQPQHF.